The clone carrying this T cell receptor beta chain showed up just a few times. Antigen unknown. A TCRbeta library incorporating unique molecular identifiers was prepared. TCRdb used MiXCR to reprocess the PCR reads, holding one entry per CDR3 protein. Counted here are some 600,000 distinct CDR3 sequences, 10% to 15% occurring once; the ten biggest clones make up roughly 2.3%. This sample is part of a study of T-cell reconstitution after alpha-beta-depleted transplantation in children. Study findings and constraints: Newly produced T cells mostly accounted for T-cell counts and diversity one year post-transplant.

Trimming stripped 7 bases from V and 2 bases from J, with 9 bases between. CDR1 and CDR2 (germline): KGHDR, SFDVKD. The CDR3 sequence is 13 residues long. This chain connects TRBV24-1 to TRBJ2-3, with a weak D call TRBD2 (6 bases). This TCR came from a male patient younger than 18 who had a stem cell transplant for acute myeloid leukemia, so the T cells may come from the graft donor. The sequenced sample was PBMCs, mostly from graft donor cells, obtained 360 days after TCRalphabeta/CD19-depleted stem cell transplant. The CDR3 protein is CATREGSTDTQYF. The CDR3 region has the DNA TGTGCCACCAGGGAGGGATCCACAGATACGCAGTATTTT.